This T cell receptor (beta chain) was sequenced during a study of cytomegalovirus exposure and HLA in healthy donors. Study findings and constraints: An analysis done earlier found most TCR beta V segments productive about 87% or about 30% of the time. Serostatus for CMV was the only available immune exposure information. Published work reported that the classifier diagnosed cytomegalovirus status with high specificity and sensitivity.

Concerning this clone: Its specificity is unknown.

PCR amplification relied on 60 Vbeta primers (plus 13 Jbeta primers). Only in-frame clones appear in the TCRdb table, and some are missing; sequencing was by immunoSEQ multiplex PCR. Here the sample table reports around 100,000 clones. CDR3 length equals 15 residues. V lost 5 bases and J 5 bases, leaving 15 bases between the germline ends. Per the germline V gene, CDR1 is SGHNT and CDR2 is YENEEA. The sequence derives from a middle-aged man in good health and CMV-seronegative. The sample taken for sequencing was PBMCs. The rearrangement uses TRBV11-3 and TRBJ1-4, with D hard to call. DNA of the CDR3: TGTGCCAGCAGCCCAGGATTCGGGGAGAATGAAAAACTGTTTTTT. This gives the protein CASSPGFGENEKLFF.